This T cell receptor beta chain was identified during a study of T cells in Graves' hyperthyroidism and ophthalmopathy. The V gene lost 5 bases and the J gene lost 9 bases, with 21 bases spanning the gap. The germline gives CDR1 SGHTA, CDR2 FQGNSA. This CDR3 has 15 amino acids. This clonotype was detected many times. Amplification yielded TCR beta CDR3 regions, with RNA transcripts as the source. During a first-round RT-PCR of the TCR CDR3, the HTBI primer set was used. TCRdb ran MiXCR on the multiplex PCR reads and lists one entry per CDR3 protein. The repertoire holds fewer than 900,000 distinct CDR3 sequences, with approximately 16% as singletons.

V and J are TRBV7-2 and TRBJ2-3; tentative D call: TRBD2 (6 bases). The sequencing sample was made of blood. The TCR comes from a man younger than 35 with Graves' hyperthyroidism. The CDR3 DNA follows: TGTGCCAGCAGCCCCGGGGGTAGCGGTTCGCAGACGCAGTATTTT. As protein: CASSPGGSGSQTQYF.